A selection of T cell receptor beta chains follows, all from one sample in a study of T cell responses to AZD1222 COVID-19 vaccine. Profiling relied on immunoSEQ multiplex PCR, and the TCRdb table lists in-frame clones only, not all of them. The repertoire holds 120,000 or so clones, with about 90% as singletons. Sequencing was performed on peripheral blood, taken 28 days after the second AZD1222 dose. The receptors were gathered from an adult who received the AZD1222 COVID-19 vaccine. CDR3s leave out the opening cysteine and the closing phenylalanine or tryptophan.

v_gene: TRBV5-5
len: 14
CDR3aa: ASSLTGQVRNQPQH

v_gene: TRBV13
len: 13
CDR3aa: ASSFWSGAYNEQF

v_gene: TRBV19
len: 12
CDR3aa: ASSISGPTDTQY

v_gene: TRBV18
len: 13
CDR3aa: ASSPRDAANTEAF

v_gene: TRBV6-1
len: 13
CDR3aa: ASSDGTPVQETQY

v_gene: TRBV2
len: 12
CDR3aa: ASRQSSGRETQY

v_gene: TRBV6-6
len: 12
CDR3aa: ASSSAGGSQPQH

v_gene: TRBV2
len: 13
CDR3aa: ASSEALRAPEVPY

v_gene: TRBV18
len: 12
CDR3aa: ASSATGVNSPLH

v_gene: TRBV4-1
len: 14
CDR3aa: ASSQINLDRGKGYT

v_gene: TRBV25-1
len: 12
CDR3aa: ASSATGVTNEQY

v_gene: TRBV19
len: 14
CDR3aa: ASSPGQGSTNEKLF

v_gene: TRBV6-1
len: 13
CDR3aa: ASSEQAGRTYEQY

v_gene: TRBV7-9
len: 11
CDR3aa: ASSSSGAYGYT

v_gene: TRBV5-1
len: 14
CDR3aa: ASSLTGSGSGNTIY

v_gene: TRBV18
len: 12
CDR3aa: ASSAMDRDRGYT

v_gene: TRBV14
len: 10
CDR3aa: ASSLEGREAF

v_gene: TRBV28
len: 12
CDR3aa: ASSLLGRTDTQY

v_gene: TRBV6-5
len: 12
CDR3aa: ASSSDRGVSPLH

v_gene: TRBV5-8
len: 12
CDR3aa: ASSLVRRDQPQH

v_gene: TRBV14
len: 15
CDR3aa: ASSQRLPRTTNYGYT

v_gene: TRBV4-2
len: 12
CDR3aa: ASSQDRRGNEQF

v_gene: TRBV5-6
len: 12
CDR3aa: ASSLAMAGGKLF

v_gene: TRBV5-1
len: 15
CDR3aa: ASSLFAGPNSGNTIY

v_gene: TRBV28
len: 12
CDR3aa: ASSLSGSGNTIY

v_gene: TRBV7-8
len: 13
CDR3aa: ASSYGQGANYGYT

v_gene: TRBV6-2/TRBV6-3
len: 16
CDR3aa: ASSYSIILGQGNTEAF

v_gene: TRBV6-4
len: 13
CDR3aa: ASSDSGGGLDTQY

v_gene: TRBV7-2
len: 14
CDR3aa: ASSKTGTSSSYEQY

v_gene: TRBV21-1
len: 15
CDR3aa: ASSPRATGFDTTEAF

v_gene: TRBV11-2
len: 14
CDR3aa: ASSLLQGRSTDTQY

v_gene: TRBV2
len: 11
CDR3aa: ATPPGVLGEQF

v_gene: TRBV10-3
len: 11
CDR3aa: AISRPSSYEQY

v_gene: TRBV5-1
len: 13
CDR3aa: ASSFWEGGNTEAF

v_gene: TRBV7-8
len: 14
CDR3aa: ASSRQGLSYNSPLH

v_gene: TRBV28
len: 12
CDR3aa: ASSLSGTEGEQY

v_gene: TRBV2
len: 14
CDR3aa: ASRTDYYANTGELF

v_gene: TRBV15
len: 12
CDR3aa: ATSRGDRYIEAF

v_gene: TRBV18
len: 12
CDR3aa: ASSPGQANTEAF

v_gene: TRBV29-1
len: 13
CDR3aa: SVTFRTDRARGYT

v_gene: TRBV6-5
len: 12
CDR3aa: ASRGLADSYEQY

v_gene: TRBV3-1/TRBV3-2
len: 12
CDR3aa: ASSQDLATNEQF

v_gene: TRBV14
len: 10
CDR3aa: ASRGGTGELF

v_gene: TRBV6-6
len: 8
CDR3aa: ASRGHEQY

v_gene: TRBV7-2
len: 12
CDR3aa: ASSLGGIIKGYT

v_gene: TRBV11-1
len: 12
CDR3aa: ASSLRFSGMTQY

v_gene: TRBV4-1
len: 15
CDR3aa: ASSQALDLSGANVLT

v_gene: TRBV5-6
len: 12
CDR3aa: ASSPPAANYGYT

v_gene: TRBV28
len: 11
CDR3aa: ASRTGSIDGYT

v_gene: TRBV11-2
len: 14
CDR3aa: ASSSILGARVDEQY

v_gene: TRBV18
len: 15
CDR3aa: ASSPNGFDSYNSPLH

v_gene: TRBV28
len: 11
CDR3aa: ASAADRGRPQH

v_gene: TRBV5-1
len: 13
CDR3aa: ASSPADPGTGTQY

v_gene: TRBV6-1
len: 11
CDR3aa: ASSDIGAGELF

v_gene: TRBV7-9
len: 10
CDR3aa: ASSKVIHEQF

v_gene: TRBV18
len: 16
CDR3aa: ASSPPPGQGFTGDTQY

v_gene: TRBV13
len: 14
CDR3aa: ASSPRGSRAYNEQF

v_gene: TRBV18
len: 15
CDR3aa: ASSLPGTLVGNTEAF